This T cell receptor (beta chain) was identified in a study of blood T cell repertoires in COVID-19. As handled by the study authors: It was from reference gene primer amplification that nucleated cell counts were estimated. Clones were read by immunoSEQ multiplex PCR, and TCRdb kept only the in-frame ones, dropping some. Clone size and V and J calls were adopted from that table, with D and trimming inferred from the DNA. The sample contains a few hundred thousand clones, 75% to 85% of which appear only once. Germline CDR1 is SGHNT and CDR2 is YYREEE (reference sequence). The CDR3 sequence is 15 residues long. After removal of 4 bases from V and 3 bases from J, the junction contained 7 bases not matched to a gene.

Specimen: peripheral blood. This sequence was found in a human donor in a cohort sampled during active COVID-19. The chain is built from TRBV5-4 and TRBJ1-1; TRBD1 matches 9 bases. CDR3 loop: CASSPSGTGYTEAFF. DNA of the CDR3: TGTGCCAGCAGCCCGTCCGGGACAGGGTACACTGAAGCTTTCTTT. The entire variable domain, with the rest obtained from reference TRBV5-4 and TRBJ1-1, is as follows: ETGVTQSPTHLIKTRGQQVTLRCSSQSGHNTVSWYQQALGQGPQFIFQYYREEENGRGNFPPRFSGLQFPNYSSELNVNALELDDSALYLCASSPSGTGYTEAFFGQGTRLTVV.